This TCR beta chain was documented in a study of regulatory T cells in long-lasting Graves disease (dated by TCRdb to 2020 to 2022). For the study in its entirety: Newly diagnosed Graves' disease patients had taken antithyroid drugs for less than 3 months. Peripheral blood TCR sequencing and RNA sequencing compared persistent Graves' disease patients with newly diagnosed Graves' disease patients. TCR sequencing covered some 13 persistent and some 20 newly diagnosed Graves' disease patients, 33 samples in total. The study was conducted in China and was registered as a clinical trial. The study at large found these results: Peripheral blood alone was examined, since thyroid tissue, which constituted the primary lesion, could not be accessed. Lower TCR Shannon entropy and fewer highly expanded clones were observed in persistent Graves' disease patients than in newly diagnosed patients, which suggested clonal expansion. Persistent disease showed preferential use of TRBV28, TRBJ1-2 and TRBJ2-5, whereas newly diagnosed disease favored TRBV20-1 and TRBJ2-1. A larger number of public clonotypes was shared among persistent patients (around 3,000) than among newly diagnosed patients (around 870). Only the TCR beta chain was sequenced and analyzed. The small sample size was acknowledged by the authors as a limitation that may reduce accuracy.

Libraries were built with multiplex PCR. TCRdb records Illumina HiSeq 4000 as the sequencer. To build TCR beta libraries, CDR3 regions were amplified by Arm-PCR using iRepertoire HTBI primers. Before sequencing, the PCR products underwent gel purification. In the source study's methods: A total of 62 TRBV and 14 TRBJ segments were identified across samples and were used for gene usage analysis of CDR3 amino acid clonotypes. Filtered high-quality paired reads were merged into contigs using COPE and FqMerger. BLAST was used to align contigs to IMGT TRBV, TRBD and TRBJ reference genes, and CDR3 was defined according to IMGT. Any clonotype with a frequency above 0.1% was classified as a highly expanded clone. Repertoire diversity was measured by Shannon entropy, and V-J evenness by the Gini coefficient. A clonotype was considered public if more than one individual shared it. The public reads were reprocessed in TCRdb via fastp at Q25 and MiXCR, keeping in-frame beta chains. Every distinct CDR3 protein forms one entry, paired with its most common genes and DNA. TCRdb, rather than the study authors, made the V and J calls. This sample lists roughly 420,000 distinct CDR3 sequences; about 17% were detected once. 20% to 25% of the sample is held by the ten biggest clonotypes.

Of note for this clonotype: The clone's antigen remains unknown. Base qualities are missing; no much larger clone stands one base away.

After removal of 4 bases from V and 6 bases from J, the junction retains 11 bases not matched to a gene. The germline V gene (reference sequence) supplies CDR1 LGHDT and CDR2 YNNKEL. The cysteine opens and the phenylalanine closes a CDR3 of 17 amino acids. Of the read, only the CDR3 DNA is kept; its 51 bases are in frame from base 1. The time point label here, explained by the study, means: newly diagnosed GD, antithyroid drugs for less than 3 months. RNA was extracted from PBMCs in TRIzol for both TCR sequencing and RNA sequencing. The diagnosis of Graves' disease was made according to American Thyroid Association guidelines. Patients for the study were recruited at an endocrinology department in Xi'an, China. Each patient gave about 9.1 milliliters of peripheral blood, collected in an EDTA anticoagulant tube. PBMCs were isolated by Ficoll Paque Plus density gradient separation without further T cell sorting. An Agilent 2100 Bioanalyzer and agarose gel were used to check RNA quality, while a NanoDrop 2000 measured RNA concentration.

This sample was shared with a second study, whose subject was T cells in Graves' hyperthyroidism and ophthalmopathy. Per that second paper: A patient counted as having stable Graves' hyperthyroidism if no progression to ophthalmopathy occurred over 18 months of follow-up. Hyperthyroidism patients were newly diagnosed, with disease duration under 2 months, and aged 18 to 65 years. Exclusion was applied to patients with uncontrolled infections, other autoimmune diseases, pregnancy or lactation. Diagnoses were based on clinical symptoms, serum thyroxine and TRAb, thyroid ultrasound and orbital computed tomography. For the first round of RT-PCR on the TCR CDR3, the HTBI primer set was used together with the Qiagen OneStep RT-PCR kit. Most expanded thyroid clonotypes (frequency above 0.001) were also found in blood, which suggests that blood repertoires may mirror thyroid immune responses. In cross-validation, a model built on a 13 V-J signature told ophthalmopathy apart from stable hyperthyroidism with 87.88% sensitivity and 81% to 82% specificity, and in testing the same model reached 80%/75%. In validation, the model predicted progression to ophthalmopathy with over 65% sensitivity and 72% to 75% specificity, a median of roughly seven months before onset. To identify distinguishing TCR V-J signatures, a discovery cohort of 95 to 100 patients was used, comprising 43 with Graves' ophthalmopathy and around 60 with stable Graves' hyperthyroidism. An independent validation cohort of around 20 hyperthyroidism patients and more than 15 patients who later progressed to ophthalmopathy tested prospective prediction of ophthalmopathy. The 95 to 100 discovery patients were randomly divided into training and test sets at a 7:3 ratio. In addition, the study compared T-cell repertoires in thyroid tissue and in blood from about 6 Graves' hyperthyroidism patients. After sampling, hyperthyroidism patients received methimazole starting at 30 mg daily, and ophthalmopathy patients received high-dose intravenous methylprednisolone. A second multiplex PCR round built the libraries, followed by size selection and purification. Paired-end sequencing of the libraries was performed with 100 bp reads on an Illumina HiSeq2000. Raw data were processed with SOAPnuke, discarding reads with adapters, uncalled bases, mean Phred below 15, or no exact constant-primer or identifier match. High-quality paired reads were merged with COPE v1.2.5, and unique nucleotide sequences were defined as clonotypes. Clonotypes were aligned to IMGT TRBV, TRBD and TRBJ reference segments using MiTCR v1.1. The analysis included only V-J combinations with a frequency above 0.0001, which together covered roughly 99% of the repertoires. A TCS score was defined as the ratio of F50 (clonal expansion) to E x V (chaos), with BLOSUM62-based TCRdist applied between CDR3 peptides within each V-J. Welch's t-statistics and random forest reduced roughly 530 V-J features to 13, which were used in a naive Bayes classifier (R e1071). Sample size was not statistically predetermined, and investigators were not blinded to group allocation. The paper describes TCR Vbeta CDR3 sequencing of 140 or so peripheral blood samples, made up of around 41 ophthalmopathy patients, more than 70 hyperthyroidism patients and approximately 17 progressor patients.

The TCR sequence derives from a woman between 18 and 30 years old with Graves disease. Donor details come from another sample of the same person, matched by shared clones. This sequence uses TRBV3-1 and TRBJ2-1; 11 of the junction bases match TRBD1. Source: peripheral blood mononuclear cells (PBMCs), taken at new diagnosis, from a patient treated with antithyroid drugs. The DNA sequence reads TGTGCCAGCAGCCTCCAGACCTGGACAGGGGGCTTCAATGAGCAGTTCTTC. Translated, it reads CASSLQTWTGGFNEQFF.